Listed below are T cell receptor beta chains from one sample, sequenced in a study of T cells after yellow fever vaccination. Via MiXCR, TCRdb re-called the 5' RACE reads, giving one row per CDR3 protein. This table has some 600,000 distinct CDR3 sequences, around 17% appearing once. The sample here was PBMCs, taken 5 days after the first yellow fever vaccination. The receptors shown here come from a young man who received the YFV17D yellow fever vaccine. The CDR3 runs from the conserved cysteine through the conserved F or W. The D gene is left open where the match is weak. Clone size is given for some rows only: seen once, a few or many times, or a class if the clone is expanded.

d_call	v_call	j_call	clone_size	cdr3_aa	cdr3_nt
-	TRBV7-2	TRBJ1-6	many	CASSLSYNSPLHF	TGTGCCAGCAGTTTATCCTATAATTCACCCCTCCACTTT
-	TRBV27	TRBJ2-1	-	CASSPFGLATYNEQFF	TGTGCCAGCAGTCCTTTCGGGCTAGCGACCTACAATGAGCAGTTCTTC
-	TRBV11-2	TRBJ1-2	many	CASSQQGWDGYTF	TGTGCCAGCAGCCAACAGGGTTGGGATGGCTACACCTTC
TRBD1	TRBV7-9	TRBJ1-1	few	CASVGQANTEAFF	TGTGCCAGCGTGGGACAGGCGAACACTGAAGCTTTCTTT
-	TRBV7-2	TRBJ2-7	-	CASSLYPAGDEQYF	TGTGCCAGCAGCTTATACCCGGCGGGTGACGAGCAGTACTTC
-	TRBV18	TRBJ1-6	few	CASTTGLTNSPLHF	TGTGCCAGCACGACGGGACTTACAAATTCACCCCTCCACTTT
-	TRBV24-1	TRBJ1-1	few	CATSDSTENTEAFF	TGTGCCACCAGTGACTCGACAGAGAACACTGAAGCTTTCTTT
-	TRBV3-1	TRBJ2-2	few	CASNSQGASGELFF	TGTGCCAGCAATTCCCAAGGCGCCTCCGGGGAGCTGTTTTTT
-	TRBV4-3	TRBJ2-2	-	CASSQENADTGELFF	TGCGCCAGCAGCCAAGAGAATGCTGACACCGGGGAGCTGTTTTTT
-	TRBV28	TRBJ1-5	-	CASSRRPGVGQPQHF	TGTGCCAGCAGCCGGCGGCCAGGGGTGGGACAGCCCCAGCATTTT
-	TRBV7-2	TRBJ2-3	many	CASTPGGGDTQYF	TGTGCCAGCACCCCCGGCGGCGGAGATACGCAGTATTTT
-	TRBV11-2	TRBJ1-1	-	CASSSTGMVDTEAFF	TGTGCCAGCAGCTCCACAGGGATGGTTGACACTGAAGCTTTCTTT
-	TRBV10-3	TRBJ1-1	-	CAASEGVDEAFF	TGTGCCGCCTCCGAGGGGGTGGATGAAGCTTTCTTT
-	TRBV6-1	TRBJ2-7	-	CASRTDYRSTYEQYF	TGTGCCAGCAGAACCGACTATCGGTCCACCTACGAGCAGTACTTC
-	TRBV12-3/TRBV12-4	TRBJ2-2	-	CASRIRGELFF	TGTGCCAGCCGTATTAGGGGGGAGCTGTTTTTT
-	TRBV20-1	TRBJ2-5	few	CSASDWGASETQYF	TGCAGTGCTAGTGACTGGGGGGCGTCAGAGACCCAGTACTTC
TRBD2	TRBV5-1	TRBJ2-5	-	CASTRRTSGGQQETQYF	TGCGCCAGCACCCGGAGGACTAGCGGGGGCCAGCAAGAGACCCAGTACTTC
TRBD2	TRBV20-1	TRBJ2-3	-	CSARRLAGGPSTDTQYF	TGCAGTGCTAGAAGGCTAGCGGGGGGCCCTAGCACAGATACGCAGTATTTT
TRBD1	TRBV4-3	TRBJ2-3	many	CASSQEGDREGPDTQYF	TGCGCCAGCAGCCAAGAAGGGGACAGGGAGGGCCCAGATACGCAGTATTTT
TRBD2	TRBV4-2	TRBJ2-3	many	CASSGTSIDTQYF	TGTGCCAGCAGCGGGACTAGTATAGATACGCAGTATTTT
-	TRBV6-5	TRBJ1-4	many	CASSYSEGAEKLFF	TGTGCCAGCAGTTACTCGGAGGGTGCGGAAAAACTGTTTTTT
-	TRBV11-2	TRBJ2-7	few	CASSLVSAGYEQYF	TGTGCCAGCAGCTTAGTGTCGGCGGGCTACGAGCAGTACTTC
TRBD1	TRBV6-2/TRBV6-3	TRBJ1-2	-	CASSQVDRWNYGYTF	TGTGCCAGCAGTCAGGTGGACAGGTGGAACTATGGCTACACCTTC
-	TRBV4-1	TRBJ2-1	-	CASSLVHTDNEQFF	TGCGCCAGCAGCCTAGTCCACACGGACAATGAGCAGTTCTTC
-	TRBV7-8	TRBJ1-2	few	CASSLGSRGSDGYTF	TGTGCCAGCAGCTTAGGGAGCAGGGGCTCGGATGGCTACACCTTC
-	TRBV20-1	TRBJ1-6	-	CSAFRQPNSPLHF	TGCAGTGCTTTCAGACAGCCTAATTCACCCCTCCACTTT
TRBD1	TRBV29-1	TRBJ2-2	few	CSVEGTGYTGELFF	TGCAGCGTTGAAGGGACAGGGTACACCGGGGAGCTGTTTTTT
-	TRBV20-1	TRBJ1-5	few	CSATPGNQPQHF	TGCAGTGCTACTCCGGGGAATCAGCCCCAGCATTTT
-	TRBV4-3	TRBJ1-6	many	CASSQDLFSPLHF	TGCGCCAGCAGCCAAGATCTATTTTCACCCCTCCACTTT
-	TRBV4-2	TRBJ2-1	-	CASSTRRNEQFF	TGTGCCAGCAGCACCAGGCGGAATGAGCAGTTCTTC
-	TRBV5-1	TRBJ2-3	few	CASRVSGTGTDTQYF	TGCGCCAGCAGGGTATCAGGGACTGGCACAGATACGCAGTATTTT
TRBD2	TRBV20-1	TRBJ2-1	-	CSAPRFGGGANEQFF	TGCAGTGCTCCCCGCTTTGGCGGGGGGGCCAATGAGCAGTTCTTC
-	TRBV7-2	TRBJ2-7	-	CASSLEYHLPFYEQYF	TGTGCCAGCAGCTTAGAGTACCACTTGCCATTCTACGAGCAGTACTTC
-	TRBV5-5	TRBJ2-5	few	CASSAPMGTQETQYF	TGTGCCAGCAGCGCACCTATGGGGACACAAGAGACCCAGTACTTC
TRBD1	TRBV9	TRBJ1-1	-	CASSSREGANTEAFF	TGTGCCAGCAGCTCCCGGGAGGGGGCGAACACTGAAGCTTTCTTT
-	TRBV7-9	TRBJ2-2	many	CASSFQHGWTGELFF	TGTGCCAGCAGCTTTCAGCATGGGTGGACCGGGGAGCTGTTTTTT
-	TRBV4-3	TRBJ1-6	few	CASSRERPIGPGSPLHF	TGCGCCAGCAGCCGCGAACGGCCCATCGGGCCCGGTTCACCCCTCCACTTT
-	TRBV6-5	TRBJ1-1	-	CASSYSYGSVFDVFF	TGTGCCAGCAGTTACTCGTACGGCTCTGTTTTTGACGTTTTCTTT
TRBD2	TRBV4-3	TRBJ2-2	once	CASSQAPGGDGELFF	TGCGCCAGCAGCCAAGCCCCGGGGGGGGACGGGGAGCTGTTTTTT
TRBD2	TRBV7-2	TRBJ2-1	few	CASSLVSHRGDEQFF	TGTGCCAGCAGCTTGGTGTCACACCGGGGGGATGAGCAGTTCTTC
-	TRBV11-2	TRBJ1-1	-	CASSSRGVYYTEAFF	TGTGCCAGCAGCTCACGTGGAGTTTACTACACTGAAGCTTTCTTT
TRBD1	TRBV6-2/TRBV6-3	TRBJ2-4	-	CASSADRAGVIQYF	TGTGCCAGCAGCGCAGACAGGGCTGGGGTCATTCAGTACTTC
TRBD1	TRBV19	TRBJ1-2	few	CASTSGQSYGYTF	TGTGCCAGTACCTCGGGACAGTCCTATGGCTACACCTTC
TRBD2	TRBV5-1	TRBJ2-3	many	CASSSHSGGGLTDTQYF	TGCGCCAGCAGCTCGCATAGCGGGGGGGGACTCACAGATACGCAGTATTTT
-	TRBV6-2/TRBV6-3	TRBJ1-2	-	CASSYSIGPPDGYTF	TGTGCCAGCAGTTACTCGATTGGCCCGCCGGATGGCTACACCTTC
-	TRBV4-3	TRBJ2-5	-	CASRQYRTAPETQYF	TGCGCCAGCAGACAGTATAGGACGGCCCCCGAGACCCAGTACTTC
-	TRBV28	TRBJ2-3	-	CASSLSVNTQYF	TGTGCCAGCAGTTTATCAGTTAATACGCAGTATTTT
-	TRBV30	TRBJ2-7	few	CAWSVRGDEQYF	TGTGCCTGGAGTGTTAGGGGGGACGAGCAGTACTTC
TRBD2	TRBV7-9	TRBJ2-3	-	CGSSLGLADTQYF	TGTGGCAGCAGCTTAGGACTAGCAGATACGCAGTATTTT
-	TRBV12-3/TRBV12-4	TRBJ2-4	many	CASSLGARNIQYF	TGTGCCAGCAGTTTAGGGGCAAGAAACATTCAGTACTTC
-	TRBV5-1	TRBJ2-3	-	CASSSGQNTDTQYF	TGCGCCAGCAGCTCAGGCCAAAACACAGATACGCAGTATTTT
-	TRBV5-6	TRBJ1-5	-	CASSLATELGDQPQHF	TGTGCCAGCAGCTTGGCGACTGAGCTGGGGGATCAGCCCCAGCATTTT
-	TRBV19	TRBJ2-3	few	CASRWGLGTDTQYF	TGTGCCAGTAGATGGGGATTGGGCACAGATACGCAGTATTTT